This T cell receptor (beta chain) was retrieved from a study of T cell changes during pregnancy in multiple sclerosis (dated by TCRdb to 2018 to 2020). Notes on the research overall: The study examined how the T cell repertoire changed over the course of pregnancy in women with multiple sclerosis.

CDR1 SGHNT and CDR2 YYREEE are derived from the germline V gene (reference sequence). The CDR3, cysteine through phenylalanine, is 15 amino acids long. Left in the record is the CDR3 DNA by itself, 45 bases read in frame from the first base. The junction shows trimming of 4 bases on V and 1 base on J, and the gene matches do not reach 6 bases of it. To prepare the library, the immunoSEQ multiplex PCR assay was applied. The clones in this table, taken by TCRdb from immuneACCESS, are in-frame only. Not every clone is retained; where verified, under half of the shortfall comes from an unresolved V gene, and the cause of the rest is unknown. The sample data list fewer than 45,000 clones, and roughly nine tenths of these were observed just once. The top ten constitute 0.45% to 0.6% of the sample. This clone has only a few counts. The clone's antigen remains unknown. The record has no base qualities; no much larger clone is one base away.

The chain employs TRBV5-4 and TRBJ1-1, with TRBD1 identical over 8 junction bases. The sequence was collected from a female donor with multiple sclerosis, enrolled in a pregnancy study. Sequenced here: CD4+ T cells from peripheral blood mononuclear cells, sampled in the first trimester of pregnancy. DNA sequence: TGTGCCAGCAGCCTTAACAGGGGGGCGAACACTGAAGCTTTCTTT. This codes for CASSLNRGANTEAFF.